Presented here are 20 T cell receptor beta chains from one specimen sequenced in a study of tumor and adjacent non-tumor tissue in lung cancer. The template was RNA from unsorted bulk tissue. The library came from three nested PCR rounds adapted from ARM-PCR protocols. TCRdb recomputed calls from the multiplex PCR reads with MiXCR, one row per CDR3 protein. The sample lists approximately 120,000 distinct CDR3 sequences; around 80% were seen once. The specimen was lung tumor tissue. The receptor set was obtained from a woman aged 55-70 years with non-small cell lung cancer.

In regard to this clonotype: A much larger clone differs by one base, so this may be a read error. The CDR3 DNA reads TGTACCAGCAGCCTCTTGGGGGCTGGAAACACCATATATTTT. Protein: CTSSLLGAGNTIYF. This chain uses TRBV6-5 with TRBJ1-3; D may be TRBD1 (5 bases). Germline V gives CDR1 MNHEY, CDR2 SVGAGI. The length of the CDR3 is 14 residues.

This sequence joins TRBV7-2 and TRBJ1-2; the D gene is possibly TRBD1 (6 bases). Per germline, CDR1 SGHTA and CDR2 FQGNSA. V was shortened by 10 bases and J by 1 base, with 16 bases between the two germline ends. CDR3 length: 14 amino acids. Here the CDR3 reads CATKTGRYNYGYTF. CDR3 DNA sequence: TGTGCCACTAAGACAGGCCGGTATAACTATGGCTACACCTTC.

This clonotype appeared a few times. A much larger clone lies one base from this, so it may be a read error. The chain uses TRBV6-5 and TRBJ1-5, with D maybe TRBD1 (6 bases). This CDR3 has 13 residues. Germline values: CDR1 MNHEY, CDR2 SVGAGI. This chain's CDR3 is CASSRTVNQRQHF. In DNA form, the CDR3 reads TGTGCCAGCAGCCGGACAGTTAATCAGCGCCAGCATTTT.

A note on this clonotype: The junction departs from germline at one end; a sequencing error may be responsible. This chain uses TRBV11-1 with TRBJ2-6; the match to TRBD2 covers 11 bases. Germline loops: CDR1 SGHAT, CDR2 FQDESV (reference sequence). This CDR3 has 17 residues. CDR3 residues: CASSLGTSGSGTNVPTF. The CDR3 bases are TGTGCCAGCAGCTTAGGGACTAGCGGGTCTGGGACCAACGTCCCGACTTTC.

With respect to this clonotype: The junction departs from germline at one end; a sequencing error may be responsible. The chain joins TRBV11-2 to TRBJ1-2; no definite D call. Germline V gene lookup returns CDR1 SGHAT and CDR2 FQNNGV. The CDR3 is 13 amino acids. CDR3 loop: CAGSARRGGGYTF. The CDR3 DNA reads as TGTGCCGGCAGCGCCCGCAGAGGCGGTGGCTACACCTTC.

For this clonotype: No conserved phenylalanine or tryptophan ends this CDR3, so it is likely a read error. The CDR3 coding sequence is TGCGCCAGTAGTGACTCCGCTAGCGGGAGAAGCGGGGATACGCAGTATTTA. It specifies CASSDSASGRSGDTQYL. This chain links TRBV10-1 with TRBJ2-3, with TRBD2 matching over 10 bases. The CDR3 totals 17 residues. In germline, CDR1 is WNHNN, CDR2 SYGVQD (reference sequence).

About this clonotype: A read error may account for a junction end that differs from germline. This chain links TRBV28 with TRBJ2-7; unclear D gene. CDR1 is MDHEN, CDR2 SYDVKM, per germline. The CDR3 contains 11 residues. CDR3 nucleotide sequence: TGTACCAGCAGTTTATGGCCCAAGGAGTACTTC. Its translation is CTSSLWPKEYF.

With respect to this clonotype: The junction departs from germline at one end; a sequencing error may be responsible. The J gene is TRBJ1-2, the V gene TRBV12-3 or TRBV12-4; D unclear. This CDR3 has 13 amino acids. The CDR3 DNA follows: TGTGCCTGCAGTTTCAAGTCGAACTATGGCTACACCTTC. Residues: CACSFKSNYGYTF.

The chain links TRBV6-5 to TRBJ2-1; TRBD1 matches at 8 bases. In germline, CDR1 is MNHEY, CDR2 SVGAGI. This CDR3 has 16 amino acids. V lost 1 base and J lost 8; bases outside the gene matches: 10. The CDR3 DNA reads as TGTGCCAGCAGTTACTATGTGGAGCAGGGGGCATATGAGCAGTTCTTC. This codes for CASSYYVEQGAYEQFF.

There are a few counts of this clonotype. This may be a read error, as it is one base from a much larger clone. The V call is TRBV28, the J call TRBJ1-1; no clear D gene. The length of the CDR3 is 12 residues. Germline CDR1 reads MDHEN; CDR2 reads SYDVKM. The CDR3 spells CASHDGNTGAFF. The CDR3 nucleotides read TGTGCCAGCCACGATGGGAACACTGGAGCTTTCTTT.

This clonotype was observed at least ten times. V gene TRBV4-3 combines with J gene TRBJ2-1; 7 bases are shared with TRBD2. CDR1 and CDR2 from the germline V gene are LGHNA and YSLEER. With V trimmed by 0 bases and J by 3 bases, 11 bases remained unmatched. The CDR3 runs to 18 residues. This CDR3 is CASSQDLHGGGVYNEQFF. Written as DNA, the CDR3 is TGCGCCAGCAGCCAAGATTTGCACGGGGGAGGGGTCTACAATGAGCAGTTCTTC.

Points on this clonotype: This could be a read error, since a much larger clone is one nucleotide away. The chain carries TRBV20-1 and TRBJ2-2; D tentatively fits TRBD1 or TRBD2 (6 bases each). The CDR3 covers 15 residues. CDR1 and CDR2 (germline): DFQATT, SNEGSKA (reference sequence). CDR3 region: CSAKKLQGGAGGLFF. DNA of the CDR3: TGCAGTGCTAAAAAACTACAGGGAGGAGCCGGGGGGCTGTTTTTT.

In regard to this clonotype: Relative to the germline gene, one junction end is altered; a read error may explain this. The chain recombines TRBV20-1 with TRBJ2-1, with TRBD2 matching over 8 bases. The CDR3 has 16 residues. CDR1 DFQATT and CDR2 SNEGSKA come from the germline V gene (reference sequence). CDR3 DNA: TGCAGTGCTAGAGATTTAGCGGGATATCGTACCTATGAGCTGTTCTTC. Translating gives CSARDLAGYRTYELFF.

Written as DNA, the CDR3 is TGTGCCTGCTGCTCACAGGGCCCTCTCTATGGCTACACCTTC. Protein sequence: CACCSQGPLYGYTF. The chain links TRBV11-1 to TRBJ1-2, with a tentative D call TRBD1 (6 bases). The V end was cut by 11 bases, the J end by 4 bases, with 20 bases between. The germline CDR1 and CDR2 sequences are SGHAT and FQDESV (reference sequence). The CDR3 is 14 amino acids.

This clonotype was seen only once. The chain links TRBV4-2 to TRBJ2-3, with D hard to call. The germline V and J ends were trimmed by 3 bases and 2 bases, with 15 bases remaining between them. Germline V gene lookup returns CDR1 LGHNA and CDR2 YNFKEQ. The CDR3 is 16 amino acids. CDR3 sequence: CASSHVRHDATDTQYF. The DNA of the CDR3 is TGTGCCAGCAGCCATGTAAGACATGACGCCACAGATACGCAGTATTTT.

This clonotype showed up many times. The CDR3 bases are TGTGCCAGCAGTTACGATTCGGGCACCGGGGAGCTGTTTTTT. As protein: CASSYDSGTGELFF. The chain couples TRBV6-5 to TRBJ2-2, with D hard to call. CDR1 and CDR2 (germline): MNHEY, SVGAGI. Trimming removed 2 bases from V and 4 bases from J, with 8 bases in between. The CDR3 loop spans 14 amino acids.

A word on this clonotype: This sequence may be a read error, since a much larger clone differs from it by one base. The CDR3 is CATSRYLYRDDEQFF. In DNA, the CDR3 is TGTGCCACCAGCAGATATCTTTATAGGGACGATGAGCAGTTCTTC. The J gene is TRBJ2-1, the V gene TRBV15, with D perhaps assigned TRBD1 or TRBD2 (5 bases each). V shed 2 bases and J shed 8 bases, with 16 bases lying between them. The CDR3 sequence is 15 residues long. CDR1 is LNHNV, CDR2 YYDKDF, per germline (reference sequence).

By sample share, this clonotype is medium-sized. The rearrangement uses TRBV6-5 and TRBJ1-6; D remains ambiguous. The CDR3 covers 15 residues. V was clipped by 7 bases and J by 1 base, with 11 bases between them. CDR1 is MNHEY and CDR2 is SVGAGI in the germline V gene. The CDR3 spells CASTMTKSYNSPLHF. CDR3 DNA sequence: TGTGCCAGCACCATGACGAAGTCCTATAATTCACCCCTCCACTTT.

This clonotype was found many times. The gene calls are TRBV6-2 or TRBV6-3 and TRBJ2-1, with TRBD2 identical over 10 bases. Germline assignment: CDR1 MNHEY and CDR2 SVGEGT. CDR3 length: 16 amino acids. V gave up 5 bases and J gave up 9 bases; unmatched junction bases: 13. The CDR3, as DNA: TGTGCCAGCAGTCCCAGCGGGAGGGTATCTGTCAGTGAGCAGTTCTTC. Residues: CASSPSGRVSVSEQFF.

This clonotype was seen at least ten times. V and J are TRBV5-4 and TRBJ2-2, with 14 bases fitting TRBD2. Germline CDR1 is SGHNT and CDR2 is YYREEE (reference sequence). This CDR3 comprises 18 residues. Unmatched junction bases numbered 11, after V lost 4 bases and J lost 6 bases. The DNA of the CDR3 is TGTGCCAGCAGCACTGCCCTGACTAGCGGGAGGGTTGCCGGGGAGCTGTTTTTT. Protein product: CASSTALTSGRVAGELFF.